The TCR beta chain described here comes from a study of T cell responses to AZD1222 COVID-19 vaccine. Study results and caveats: Among those given AZD1222, only five to seven were seropositive at baseline. CD4 TCRs associated with vaccination spanned spike, dominating at 160-218 and 743-854.

With regard to this clone: Its antigen is not identified.

Sequencing was performed with immunoSEQ multiplex PCR; in TCRdb, only in-frame clones are kept and a portion is missing. In the table there are roughly 40,000 clones, approximately 89% of which are singletons. V was shortened by 2 bases and J by 0 bases, with 9 bases between the two germline ends. The CDR3 runs 15 residues. From germline, CDR1 is SGHDT and CDR2 YYEEEE. The sample here was peripheral blood, taken 28 days after the second AZD1222 dose. The V gene is TRBV5-6, the J gene TRBJ1-3; D is ambiguous. The clonotype comes from an adult who received the AZD1222 COVID-19 vaccine. Here the CDR3 DNA reads TGTGCCAGCAGCTTTTACGCGAGCTCTGGAAACACCATATATTTT. Translating it yields CASSFYASSGNTIYF.